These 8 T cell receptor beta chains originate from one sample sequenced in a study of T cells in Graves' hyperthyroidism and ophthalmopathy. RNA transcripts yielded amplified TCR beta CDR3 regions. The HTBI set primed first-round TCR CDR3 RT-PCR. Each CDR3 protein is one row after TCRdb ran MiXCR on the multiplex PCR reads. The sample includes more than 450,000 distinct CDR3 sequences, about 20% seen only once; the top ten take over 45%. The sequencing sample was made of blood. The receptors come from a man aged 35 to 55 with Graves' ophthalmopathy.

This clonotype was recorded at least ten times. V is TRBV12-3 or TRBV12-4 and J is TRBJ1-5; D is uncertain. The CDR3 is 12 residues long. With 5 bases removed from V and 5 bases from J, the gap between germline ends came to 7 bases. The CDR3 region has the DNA TGTGCCAGCAGTCGATCGGATCAGCCCCAGCATTTT. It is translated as CASSRSDQPQHF.

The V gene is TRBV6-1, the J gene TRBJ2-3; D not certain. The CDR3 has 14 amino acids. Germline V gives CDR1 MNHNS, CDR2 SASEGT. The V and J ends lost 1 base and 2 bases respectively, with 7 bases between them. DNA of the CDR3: TGTGCCAGCAGTGAAGGGCCGTTCACAGATACGCAGTATTTT. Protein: CASSEGPFTDTQYF.

CDR3 nucleotide sequence: TGTGCCAGCAGTTACCGGCCAGGGATGCGTAAAAAACTGTTTTTT. Its protein product is CASSYRPGMRKKLFF. This rearrangement joins TRBV6-5 to TRBJ1-4; D might be TRBD1 (5 bases). V was shortened by 2 bases and J by 9 bases, with 16 bases between the two germline ends. The CDR3 has 15 amino acids. CDR1 and CDR2 (germline): MNHEY, SVGAGI.

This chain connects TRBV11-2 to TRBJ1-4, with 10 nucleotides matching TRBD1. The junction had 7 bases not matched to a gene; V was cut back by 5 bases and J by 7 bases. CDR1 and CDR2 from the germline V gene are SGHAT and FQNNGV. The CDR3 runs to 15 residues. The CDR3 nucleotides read TGTGCCAGCAGCCATGGACAGGGGGGGAGTGAAAAACTGTTTTTT. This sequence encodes CASSHGQGGSEKLFF. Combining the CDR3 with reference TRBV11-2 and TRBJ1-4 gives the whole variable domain EAGVAQSPRYKIIEKRQSVAFWCNPISGHATLYWYQQILGQGPKLLIQFQNNGVVDDSQLPKDRFSAERLKGVDSTLKIQPAKLEDSAVYLCASSHGQGGSEKLFFGSGTQLSVL.

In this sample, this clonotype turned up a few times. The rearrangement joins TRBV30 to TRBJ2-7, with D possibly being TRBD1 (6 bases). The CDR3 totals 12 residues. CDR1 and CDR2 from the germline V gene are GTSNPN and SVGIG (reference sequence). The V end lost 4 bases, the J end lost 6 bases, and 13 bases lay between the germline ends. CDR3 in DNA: TGTGCCTGGACAACAGGGAGCGGCGAGCAGTACTTC. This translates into CAWTTGSGEQYF.

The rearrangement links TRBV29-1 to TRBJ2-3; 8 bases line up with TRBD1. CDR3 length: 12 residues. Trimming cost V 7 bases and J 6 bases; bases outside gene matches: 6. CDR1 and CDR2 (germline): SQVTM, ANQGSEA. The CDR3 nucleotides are TGCAGCGCGGGACAGGCTGGGGATACGCAGTATTTT. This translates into CSAGQAGDTQYF.

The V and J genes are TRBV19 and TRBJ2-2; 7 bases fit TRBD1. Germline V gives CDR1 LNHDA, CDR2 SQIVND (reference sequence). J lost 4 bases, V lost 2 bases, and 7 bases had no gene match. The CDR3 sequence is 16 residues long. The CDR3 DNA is TGTGCCAGTAGTATAAAGACAGGGTCTAGCACCGGGGAGCTGTTTTTT. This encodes CASSIKTGSSTGELFF. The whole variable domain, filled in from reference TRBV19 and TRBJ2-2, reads DGGITQSPKYLFRKEGQNVTLSCEQNLNHDAMYWYRQDPGQGLRLIYYSQIVNDFQKGDIAEGYSVSREKKESFPLTVTSAQKNPTAFYLCASSIKTGSSTGELFFGEGSRLTVL.

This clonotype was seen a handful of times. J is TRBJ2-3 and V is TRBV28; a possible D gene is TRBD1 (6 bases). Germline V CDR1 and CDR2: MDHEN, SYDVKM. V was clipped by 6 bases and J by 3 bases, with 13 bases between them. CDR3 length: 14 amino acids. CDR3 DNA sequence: TGTGCCAGCAGGCTAGGGGGAGAAACAGATACGCAGTATTTT. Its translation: CASRLGGETDTQYF.